This T cell receptor (beta chain) is drawn from a study of CD8 T cells in Susac syndrome. Sequencing targeted TCR beta in T cells from blood (CD8+ and CD4+). A quantity of about 0.5 to 1 ug RNA underwent reverse transcription using random hexamers. One entry per CDR3 protein, called by TCRdb with MiXCR from the immunoSEQ multiplex PCR reads. This sample carries 150,000 to 200,000 distinct CDR3 sequences, 90% to 95% of them seen once, and the ten largest clones take over 0.12%. The CDR3 spans 15 residues. Germline V lookup: CDR1 SGHVS, CDR2 FQNEAQ. The junction had 5 bases not matched to a gene; V was cut back by 1 base and J by 5 bases.

The chain uses TRBV7-8 and TRBJ2-3, with TRBD2 matching 8 bases. The receptor was isolated from a human donor in good health. The sample consisted of CD4+ T cells from PBMCs. CDR3 in amino acids: CASSLGTSLLDTQYF. The CDR3 nucleotides read TGTGCCAGCAGCTTAGGGACTAGCTTGTTAGATACGCAGTATTTT.